These 20 T cell receptor beta chains originate from one sample sequenced in a study of read filtering for tumor transcriptome and immune sequencing. From around 0.4 ug of RNA, a library with molecular barcoded alpha/delta and beta/gamma adaptors was made. TCRdb called the reads again in MiXCR, with one record for every CDR3 protein. This repertoire shows more than 100,000 distinct CDR3 sequences, roughly 13% found once; its top ten account for 7.5% to 10%. Sequenced input: a population of CD138-negative cells sorted from bone marrow. The receptors were sampled from a donor aged 40 or older with multiple myeloma.

The sample holds a few counts of this clonotype. This may arise from a read error, as a much more abundant clone is one base away. The chain's CDR3 is CGVDVRGGQETQYF. The DNA for the CDR3 is TGCGGCGTTGATGTTCGGGGGGGACAAGAGACCCAGTACTTC. J is TRBJ2-5 and V is TRBV29-1, with 8 nucleotides matching TRBD2. There are 14 residues in the CDR3. Germline V gene lookup returns CDR1 SQVTM and CDR2 ANQGSEA.

Ten or more counts support this clonotype. The V and J genes are TRBV5-1 and TRBJ1-1; no reliable D call. Germline V lookup: CDR1 SGHRS, CDR2 YFSETQ. With 9 bases removed from V and 6 bases from J, the gap between germline ends came to 12 bases. The CDR3 spans 11 residues. This CDR3 reads CATGIGSEAFF. In DNA form, the CDR3 reads TGCGCCACCGGAATTGGGTCTGAAGCTTTCTTT.

This clonotype was recorded many times. J is TRBJ1-1 and V is TRBV12-3 or TRBV12-4; the D is unclear. The germline V and J ends were trimmed by 4 bases and 1 base, with 13 bases remaining between them. This CDR3 has 15 residues. This CDR3 is CASSSYREENTEAFF. The CDR3 DNA sequence: TGTGCCAGCAGTTCCTATAGGGAAGAGAACACTGAAGCTTTCTTT.

The table lists this clonotype with many counts. This rearrangement joins TRBV7-9 to TRBJ2-7, with 8 bases matching TRBD1. CDR3 length equals 14 residues. Germline values: CDR1 SEHNR, CDR2 FQNEAQ (reference sequence). V lost 5 bases, J lost 5 bases, and 8 bases stayed unmatched. CDR3: CASSPTDRVHEQYF. CDR3 sequence (DNA): TGTGCCAGCAGCCCGACGGACAGGGTCCACGAGCAGTACTTC.

This clonotype showed up many times. The V gene is TRBV20-1, the J gene TRBJ2-7; tentative D call: TRBD2 (5 bases). V lost 0 bases and J lost 4, with 7 bases in between. Looked up from germline, CDR1 is DFQATT and CDR2 is SNEGSKA (reference sequence). This CDR3 has 12 amino acids. CDR3: CSARDRGYEQYF. The CDR3 nucleotides read TGCAGTGCTAGAGATAGAGGGTACGAGCAGTACTTC.

For this clonotype: This may be a read error, as it is one base from a much larger clone. The chain links TRBV6-2 or TRBV6-3 to TRBJ2-3; 12 bases are shared with TRBD2. V lost 2 bases and J lost 6; bases outside the gene matches: 0. Germline V CDR1 and CDR2: MNHEY, SVGEGT. The CDR3 sequence is 14 residues long. CDR3 sequence (DNA): TGTGCCAGCAGTTACCTAGCGGGGGGGGATACGCAGTATTTT. Translating gives CASSYLAGGDTQYF.

This clonotype was observed at least ten times. J is TRBJ2-7 and V is TRBV29-1; 7 bases fit TRBD2. The ends lost 1 base at V and 2 bases at J; junction bases unmatched: 14. The CDR3 has 17 residues. Germline-derived CDR1 and CDR2 are SQVTM and ANQGSEA. The CDR3: CSVEAPRGSGTTYEQYF. The CDR3 region has the DNA TGCAGCGTTGAAGCGCCCCGCGGGAGCGGGACCACCTACGAGCAGTACTTC.

This clonotype was seen repeatedly, ten times or more. In nucleotides, the CDR3 is TGTGCCAGCTCACCGGGGCGGGATGCCCTGAAGCAGTTCTTC. Translating gives CASSPGRDALKQFF. The V gene is TRBV18, the J gene TRBJ2-1; the D gene is possibly TRBD2 (6 bases). CDR1 is KGHSH, CDR2 LQKENI, per germline. V was shortened by 3 bases and J by 11 bases, with 17 bases between the two germline ends. The CDR3 covers 14 residues. The full variable domain, its missing parts supplied by reference TRBV18 and TRBJ2-1, is NAGVMQNPRHLVRRRGQEARLRCSPMKGHSHVYWYRQLPEEGLKFMVYLQKENIIDESGMPKERFSAEFPKEGPSILRIQQVVRGDSAAYFCASSPGRDALKQFFGPGTRLTVL.

A word on this clonotype: Here the CDR3 omits its conserved ending phenylalanine or tryptophan, so a read error is the likely source. This sequence joins TRBV9 and TRBJ2-6; possibly TRBD2 for D (5 bases). The ends were cut back, 3 bases at V and 0 bases at J, with 19 bases in the middle. The CDR3 is 19 residues long. CDR1 is SGDLS and CDR2 is YYNGEE in the germline V gene. The CDR3 sequence is CASSERGPGSTSGANVLTS. CDR3 sequence (DNA): TGTGCCAGCAGCGAGAGAGGGCCCGGGTCTACCTCTGGGGCCAACGTCCTGACTTCC.

The V and J genes are TRBV5-1 and TRBJ2-7, with D possibly matching TRBD1 (5 bases). The CDR3 has 14 amino acids. Germline values: CDR1 SGHRS, CDR2 YFSETQ. Deletions cut 0 bases from V and 2 bases from J, with 9 bases between. The CDR3 protein is CASSLGRTTYEQYF. In nucleotides, the CDR3 is TGCGCCAGCAGCTTGGGCCGGACAACCTACGAGCAGTACTTC.

To note about this clonotype: This may come from a read error, since a much larger clone is one base off. The DNA of the CDR3 is TGTGCCAGCAGCTCCAAGACTAGCGGGGGCTACAATGAGCAGTTCTTC. Its translation is CASSSKTSGGYNEQFF. This rearrangement joins TRBV7-3 to TRBJ2-1; 12 positions agree with TRBD2. V lost 4 bases and J lost 3; bases outside the gene matches: 4. CDR3 length: 16 residues. Germline V gene sequence: CDR1 SGHTA, CDR2 FQGTGA.

The sample holds many counts of this clonotype. The rearrangement links TRBV6-5 to TRBJ1-1, with D unresolved. Looked up from germline, CDR1 is MNHEY and CDR2 is SVGAGI. This CDR3 has 14 amino acids. The germline V and J ends were trimmed by 8 bases and 1 base, with 14 bases remaining between them. The CDR3 DNA sequence: TGTGCCAGCCAGAACGGACGGAAGAACACTGAAGCTTTCTTT. The encoded protein is CASQNGRKNTEAFF.

This clonotype was picked up many times. V and J are TRBV13 and TRBJ2-1; no definite D call. The V gene lost 6 bases and the J gene lost 7 bases, with 7 bases spanning the gap. The CDR3 runs 11 residues. The V gene's germline CDR1 is PRHDT and CDR2 FYEKMQ (reference sequence). The CDR3 loop is CASRRGNEQFF. DNA for the CDR3: TGTGCCAGCAGGAGAGGAAATGAGCAGTTCTTC.

The sample holds many counts of this clonotype. The V gene is TRBV29-1, the J gene TRBJ1-1; 8 bases align to TRBD1. The ends lost 7 bases at V and 6 bases at J; junction bases unmatched: 13. Per germline, CDR1 SQVTM and CDR2 ANQGSEA. CDR3 length: 14 amino acids. The DNA for the CDR3 is TGCAGCGCCGGACAGGGCTCAGGGGTGGCTGAAGCTTTCTTT. Protein sequence: CSAGQGSGVAEAFF.

At least ten counts were recorded for this clonotype. The chain has TRBV29-1 and TRBJ1-4; D remains ambiguous. Germline CDR1 SQVTM, CDR2 ANQGSEA. V was trimmed by 1 base and J by 12 bases, leaving 9 bases between them. The CDR3 loop spans 11 amino acids. The DNA of the CDR3 is TGCAGCGTTGAAGGTGGCGGGGAACTGTTTTTT. Protein: CSVEGGGELFF.

At least ten counts were recorded for this clonotype. The CDR3 loop reads CASSQVVTSAEEIEQFF. The CDR3 DNA is TGCGCCAGCAGCCAAGTTGTGACTAGCGCGGAGGAAATTGAGCAGTTCTTC. This rearrangement joins TRBV4-1 to TRBJ2-1, with 8 bases identical to TRBD2. This CDR3 has 17 residues. The V segment lost 1 base and the J segment 9 bases; nucleotides outside the gene matches: 14. Germline V gives CDR1 MGHRA, CDR2 YSYEKL.

This clonotype was observed many times. The gene calls are TRBV7-3 and TRBJ2-1; 7 nucleotides agree with TRBD1. The germline V gene encodes CDR1 SGHTA and CDR2 FQGTGA. The V gene end was trimmed by 5 bases and the J gene end by 8 bases; junction bases not matched to a gene: 6. The CDR3 totals 13 residues. Written as DNA, the CDR3 is TGTGCCAGCAGCCCCCCAGGGGGAGATGAGCAGTTCTTC. This gives the protein CASSPPGGDEQFF.

This clonotype was seen many times. The chain combines TRBV7-3 with TRBJ2-1; D perhaps matches TRBD2 (5 bases). V gave up 0 bases and J gave up 5 bases, with 11 bases separating them. There are 15 residues in the CDR3. Germline V CDR1 and CDR2: SGHTA, FQGTGA. The CDR3 DNA sequence: TGTGCCAGCAGCTTAACTGGGCGGGCGAACAATGAGCAGTTCTTC. This sequence encodes CASSLTGRANNEQFF.

This clonotype was detected ten times or more. This chain connects TRBV29-1 to TRBJ1-1; TRBD1 is a possible D gene (5 bases). Trimming removed 7 bases at V and 5 bases at J, with 14 bases between. This CDR3 comprises 12 residues. Germline CDR1 reads SQVTM; CDR2 reads ANQGSEA. The CDR3, as DNA: TGCAGCGCCTTGCTCGGGGGGACTGAAGCTTTCTTT. Translation: CSALLGGTEAFF.

Note on this clonotype: A much larger clone is a single base away; this may be a read error. This rearrangement joins TRBV12-3 or TRBV12-4 to TRBJ2-1; no firm D call. The CDR3 totals 13 residues. The ends were cut back, 3 bases at V and 5 bases at J, with 8 bases in the middle. Here the CDR3 reads CASSLRSNNEQFF. The CDR3 DNA is TGTGCCAGCAGTTTGCGCAGTAACAATGAGCAGTTCTTC.